The present TCR beta chain was sequenced within a study of T cell repertoires in cytomegalovirus infection (dated by TCRdb to about 2019). Looking at the study overall: Alongside well-studied HLA-B-restricted epitopes, the peptide stimulations were aimed at recently identified HLA-C-restricted CMV epitopes, whose presentation resists viral immunomodulation. Donor HLA type was relevant to the analysis, because carriage of CMV infection together with the matching HLA type was indicated by public TCR beta signatures. What the authors observed across the whole study: The ex vivo response was dominated by HLA-C-restricted CMV-specific TCR beta clonotypes, which also provided the single most frequent clonotype in two of eight donors. In both this cohort and an independent roughly 350-donor cohort, the cumulative frequency of public TCR beta family members distinguished carriers of CMV infection plus the relevant HLA type.

Only a few counts were recorded for this clonotype. The antigen it binds to is not known. There are no base qualities to consult, and no much larger clone falls within one base. The treatment or condition label for this specimen denotes: in vitro stimulation with specific CMV peptide epitopes to enrich CMV-specific T cells. TCRdb records Illumina HiSeq 1500 as the sequencer. The public sequencing data were trimmed at Q25 with fastp and processed into clonotypes with MiXCR by TCRdb, which kept only in-frame beta chains. CDR3 protein duplicates are merged, each entry listing the most common genes and DNA. This sample lists about 920,000 distinct CDR3 sequences; around 31% were detected once. Of the sample, over 11% is held by the ten largest clones. From the cysteine through the phenylalanine, the CDR3 covers 16 amino acids. Only the CDR3 DNA stays, 48 bases, in frame from base 1. V is shortened by 1 base, J by 2 bases, and the region joining them spans 14 bases. The CDR1 and CDR2 encoded by the germline V gene are SGHVS and FQNEAQ.

The TCR comes from a human donor in good health (CMV status not recorded). Some clones in this sample may be carry-over from other donors' samples. The rearranged chain carries TRBV7-8 and TRBJ1-1; too little of a D gene remains to name it. Sequenced here: cultured CD8+ T cells from PBMCs, sampled from culture after CMV antigen stimulation. The nucleotide sequence reads as follows: TGTGCCAGCAGCTTAGACCGTCACCGAACAAACACTGAAGCTTTCTTT. It codes for CASSLDRHRTNTEAFF.